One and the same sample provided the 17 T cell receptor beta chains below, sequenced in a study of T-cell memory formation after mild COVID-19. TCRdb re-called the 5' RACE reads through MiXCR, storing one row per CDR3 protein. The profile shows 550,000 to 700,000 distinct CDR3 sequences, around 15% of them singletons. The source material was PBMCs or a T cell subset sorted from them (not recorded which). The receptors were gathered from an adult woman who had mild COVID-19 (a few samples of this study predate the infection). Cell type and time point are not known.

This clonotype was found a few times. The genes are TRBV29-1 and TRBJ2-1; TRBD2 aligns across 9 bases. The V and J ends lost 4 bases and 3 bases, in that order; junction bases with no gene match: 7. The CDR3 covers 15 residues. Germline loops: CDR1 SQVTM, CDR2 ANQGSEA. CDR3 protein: CSVVGGRALYNEQFF. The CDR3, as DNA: TGCAGCGTTGTAGGCGGGAGGGCCCTCTACAATGAGCAGTTCTTC.

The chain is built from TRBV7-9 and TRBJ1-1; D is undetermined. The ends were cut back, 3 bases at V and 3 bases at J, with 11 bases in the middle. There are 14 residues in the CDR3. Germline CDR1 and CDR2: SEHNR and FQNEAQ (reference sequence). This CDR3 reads CASSFPLIDTEAFF. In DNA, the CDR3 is TGTGCCAGCAGCTTCCCCTTAATAGACACTGAAGCTTTCTTT.

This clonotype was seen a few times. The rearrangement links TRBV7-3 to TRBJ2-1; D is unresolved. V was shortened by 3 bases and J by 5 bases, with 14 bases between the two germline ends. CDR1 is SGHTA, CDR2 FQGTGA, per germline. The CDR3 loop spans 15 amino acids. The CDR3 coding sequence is TGTGCCAGCAGCTTCGGGTTTGGGGTCAACAATGAGCAGTTCTTC. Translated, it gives CASSFGFGVNNEQFF. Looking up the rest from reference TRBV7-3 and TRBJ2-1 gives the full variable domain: GAGVSQTPSNKVTEKGKYVELRCDPISGHTALYWYRQSLGQGPEFLIYFQGTGAADDSGLPNDRFFAVRPEGSVSTLKIQRTERGDSAVYLCASSFGFGVNNEQFFGPGTRLTVL.

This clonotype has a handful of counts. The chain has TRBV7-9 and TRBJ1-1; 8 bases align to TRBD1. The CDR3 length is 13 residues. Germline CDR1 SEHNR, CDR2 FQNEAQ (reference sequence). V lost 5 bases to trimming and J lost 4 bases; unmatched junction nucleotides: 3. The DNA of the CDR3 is TGTGCCAGCAGCCAGGGACAGGTCACTGAAGCTTTCTTT. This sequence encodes CASSQGQVTEAFF. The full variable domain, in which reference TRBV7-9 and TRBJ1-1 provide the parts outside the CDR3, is DTGVSQNPRHKITKRGQNVTFRCDPISEHNRLYWYRQTLGQGPEFLTYFQNEAQLEKSRLLSDRFSAERPKGSFSTLEIQRTEQGDSAMYLCASSQGQVTEAFFGQGTRLTVV.

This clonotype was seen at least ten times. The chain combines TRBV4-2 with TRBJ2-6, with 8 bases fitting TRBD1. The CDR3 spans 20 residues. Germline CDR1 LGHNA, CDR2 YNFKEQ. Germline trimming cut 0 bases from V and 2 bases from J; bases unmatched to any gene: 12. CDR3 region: CASSQDINRGRTTGANVLTF. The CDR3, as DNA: TGTGCCAGCAGCCAAGATATTAACAGGGGGAGAACGACTGGGGCCAACGTCCTGACTTTC.

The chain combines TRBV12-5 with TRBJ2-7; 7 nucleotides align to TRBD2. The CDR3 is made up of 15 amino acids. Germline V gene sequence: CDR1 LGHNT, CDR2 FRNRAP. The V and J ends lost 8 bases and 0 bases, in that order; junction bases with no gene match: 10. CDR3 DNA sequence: TGTGCTAGTACGCCCACGGCGGGAGCCTCCTACGAGCAGTACTTC. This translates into CASTPTAGASYEQYF.

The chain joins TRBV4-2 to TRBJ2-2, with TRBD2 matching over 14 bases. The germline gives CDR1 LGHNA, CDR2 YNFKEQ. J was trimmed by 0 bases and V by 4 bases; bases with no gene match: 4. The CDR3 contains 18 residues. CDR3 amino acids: CASSPGLAGGANTGELFF. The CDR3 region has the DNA TGTGCCAGCAGCCCCGGACTAGCGGGAGGCGCGAACACCGGGGAGCTGTTTTTT.

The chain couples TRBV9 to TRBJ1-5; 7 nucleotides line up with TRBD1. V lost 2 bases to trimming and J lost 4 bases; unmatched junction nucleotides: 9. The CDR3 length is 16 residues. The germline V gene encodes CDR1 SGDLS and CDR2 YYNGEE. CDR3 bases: TGTGCCAGCAGCGTGAGAGGGACAGATAGAAATCAGCCCCAGCATTTT. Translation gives CASSVRGTDRNQPQHF. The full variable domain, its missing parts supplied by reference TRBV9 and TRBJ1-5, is DSGVTQTPKHLITATGQRVTLRCSPRSGDLSVYWYQQSLDQGLQFLIQYYNGEERAKGNILERFSAQQFPDLHSELNLSSLELGDSALYFCASSVRGTDRNQPQHFGDGTRLSIL.

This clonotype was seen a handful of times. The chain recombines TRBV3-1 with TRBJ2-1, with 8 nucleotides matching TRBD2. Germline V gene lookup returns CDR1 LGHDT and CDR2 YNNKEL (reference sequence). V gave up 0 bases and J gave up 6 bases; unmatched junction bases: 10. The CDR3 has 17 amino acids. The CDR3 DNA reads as TGTGCCAGCAGCCAAGAATCTAGGAGCGCGGGGGGCAATGAGCAGTTCTTC. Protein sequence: CASSQESRSAGGNEQFF.

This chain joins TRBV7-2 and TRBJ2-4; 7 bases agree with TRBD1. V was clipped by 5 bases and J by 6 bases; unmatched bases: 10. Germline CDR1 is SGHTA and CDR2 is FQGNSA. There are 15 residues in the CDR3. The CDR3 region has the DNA TGTGCCAGCAGCCAGGACAGGCAAGGAACAAACATTCAGTACTTC. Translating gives CASSQDRQGTNIQYF.

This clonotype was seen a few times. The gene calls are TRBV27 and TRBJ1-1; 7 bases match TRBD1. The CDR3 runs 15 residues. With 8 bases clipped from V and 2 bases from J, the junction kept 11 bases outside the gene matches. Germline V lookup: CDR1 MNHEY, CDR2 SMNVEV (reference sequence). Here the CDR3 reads CASQRSDRANTEAFF. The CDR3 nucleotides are TGTGCCAGCCAACGGTCCGACAGGGCCAACACTGAAGCTTTCTTT.

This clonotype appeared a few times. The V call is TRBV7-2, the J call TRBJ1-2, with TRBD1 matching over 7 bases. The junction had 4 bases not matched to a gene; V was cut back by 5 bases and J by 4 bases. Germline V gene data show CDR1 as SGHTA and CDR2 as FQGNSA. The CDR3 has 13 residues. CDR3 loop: CASSRDRAYGYTF. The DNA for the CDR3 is TGTGCCAGCAGCCGAGACAGGGCCTATGGCTACACCTTC.

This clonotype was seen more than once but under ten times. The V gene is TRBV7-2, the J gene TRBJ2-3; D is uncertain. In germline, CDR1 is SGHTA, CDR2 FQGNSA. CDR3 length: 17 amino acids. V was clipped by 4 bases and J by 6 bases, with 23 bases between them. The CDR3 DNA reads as TGTGCCAGCAGCTATGGTGGCCAGCTAGGCCTCACTGATACGCAGTATTTT. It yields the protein CASSYGGQLGLTDTQYF.

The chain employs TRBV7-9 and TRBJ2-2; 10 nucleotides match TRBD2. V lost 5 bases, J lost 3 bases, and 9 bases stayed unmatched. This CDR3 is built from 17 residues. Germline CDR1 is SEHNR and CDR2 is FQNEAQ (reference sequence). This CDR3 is CASSPLVSGRDTGELFF. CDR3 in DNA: TGTGCCAGCAGCCCTCTAGTGAGCGGGAGGGACACCGGGGAGCTGTTTTTT.

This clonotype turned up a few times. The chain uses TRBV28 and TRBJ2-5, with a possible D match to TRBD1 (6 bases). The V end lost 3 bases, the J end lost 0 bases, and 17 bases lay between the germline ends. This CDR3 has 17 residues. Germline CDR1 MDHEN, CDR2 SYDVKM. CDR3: CASSFMLYRDNQETQYF. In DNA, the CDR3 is TGTGCCAGCAGTTTCATGCTTTACCGGGACAACCAAGAGACCCAGTACTTC.

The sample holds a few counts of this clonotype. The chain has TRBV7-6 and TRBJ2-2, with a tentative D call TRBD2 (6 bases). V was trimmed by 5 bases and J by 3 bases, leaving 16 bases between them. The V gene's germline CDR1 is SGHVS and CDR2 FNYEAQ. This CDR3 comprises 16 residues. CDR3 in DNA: TGTGCCAGCAGCGGCAATTCCGGGACTTACACCGGGGAGCTGTTTTTT. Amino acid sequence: CASSGNSGTYTGELFF.

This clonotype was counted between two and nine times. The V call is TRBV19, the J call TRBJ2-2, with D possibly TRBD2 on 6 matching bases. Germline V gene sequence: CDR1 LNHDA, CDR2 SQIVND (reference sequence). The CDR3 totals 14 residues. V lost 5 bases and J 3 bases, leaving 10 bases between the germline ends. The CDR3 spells CASSEGRHTGELFF. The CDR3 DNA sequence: TGTGCCAGTAGTGAGGGGAGGCACACCGGGGAGCTGTTTTTT. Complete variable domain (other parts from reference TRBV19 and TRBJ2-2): DGGITQSPKYLFRKEGQNVTLSCEQNLNHDAMYWYRQDPGQGLRLIYYSQIVNDFQKGDIAEGYSVSREKKESFPLTVTSAQKNPTAFYLCASSEGRHTGELFFGEGSRLTVL.